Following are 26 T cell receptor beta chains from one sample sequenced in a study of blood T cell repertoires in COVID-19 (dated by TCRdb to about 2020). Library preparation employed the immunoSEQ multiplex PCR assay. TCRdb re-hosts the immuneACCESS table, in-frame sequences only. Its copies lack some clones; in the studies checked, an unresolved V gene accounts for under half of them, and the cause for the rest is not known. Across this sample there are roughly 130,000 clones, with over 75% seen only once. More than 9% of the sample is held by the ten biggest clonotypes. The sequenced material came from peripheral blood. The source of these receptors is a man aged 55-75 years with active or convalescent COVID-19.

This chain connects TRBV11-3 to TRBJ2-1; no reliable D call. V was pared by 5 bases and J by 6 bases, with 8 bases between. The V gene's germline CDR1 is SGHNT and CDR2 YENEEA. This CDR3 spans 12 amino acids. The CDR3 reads CASSGERNEQFF. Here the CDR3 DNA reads TGTGCCAGCAGCGGTGAGCGCAATGAGCAGTTCTTC. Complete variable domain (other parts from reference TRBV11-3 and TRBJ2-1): EAGVVQSPRYKIIEKKQPVAFWCNPISGHNTLYWYLQNLGQGPELLIRYENEEAVDDSQLPKDRFSAERLKGVDSTLKIQPAELGDSAVYLCASSGERNEQFFGPGTRLTVL.

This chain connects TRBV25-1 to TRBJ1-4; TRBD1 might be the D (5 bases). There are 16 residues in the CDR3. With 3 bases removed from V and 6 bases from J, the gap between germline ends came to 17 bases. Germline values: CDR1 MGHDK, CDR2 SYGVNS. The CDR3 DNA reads TGTGCCAGCAGTGATGGGGGGTGGGGCTTGGATGAAAAACTGTTTTTT. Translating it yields CASSDGGWGLDEKLFF. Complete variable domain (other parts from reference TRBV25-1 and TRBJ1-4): EADIYQTPRYLVIGTGKKITLECSQTMGHDKMYWYQQDPGMELHLIHYSYGVNSTEKGDLSSESTVSRIRTEHFPLTLESARPSHTSQYLCASSDGGWGLDEKLFFGSGTQLSVL.

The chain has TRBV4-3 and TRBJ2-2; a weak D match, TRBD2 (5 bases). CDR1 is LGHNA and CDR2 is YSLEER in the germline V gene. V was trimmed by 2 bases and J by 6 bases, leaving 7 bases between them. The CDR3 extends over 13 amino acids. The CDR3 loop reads CASSQYGAGELFF. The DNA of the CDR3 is TGCGCCAGCAGCCAATACGGGGCCGGGGAGCTGTTTTTT.

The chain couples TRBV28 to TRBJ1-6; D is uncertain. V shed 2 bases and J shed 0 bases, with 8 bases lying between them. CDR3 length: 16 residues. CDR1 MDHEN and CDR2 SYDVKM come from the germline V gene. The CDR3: CASSLRQHSYNSPLHF. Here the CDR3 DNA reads TGTGCCAGCAGTTTACGACAACACTCCTATAATTCACCCCTCCACTTT.

The CDR3 nucleotides are TGTGCCAGCAGCCACCAACTGGACACGTGGTGCAATGAGCAGTTCTTC. It encodes CASSHQLDTWCNEQFF. The chain couples TRBV3-1 (or the pseudogene TRBV3-2) to TRBJ2-1; possible D gene TRBD1, 5 bases. This CDR3 is built from 16 residues. Trimming removed 3 bases from V and 6 bases from J, with 18 bases in between. Germline-derived CDR1 and CDR2 are LGHDT and YNNKEL (reference sequence).

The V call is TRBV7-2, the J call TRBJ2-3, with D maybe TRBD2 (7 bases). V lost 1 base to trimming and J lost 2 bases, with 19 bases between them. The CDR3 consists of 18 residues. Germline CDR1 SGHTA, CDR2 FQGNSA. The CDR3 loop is CASSLGLGGASHTDTQYF. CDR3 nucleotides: TGTGCCAGCAGCTTAGGGTTGGGGGGGGCCTCCCACACAGATACGCAGTATTTT. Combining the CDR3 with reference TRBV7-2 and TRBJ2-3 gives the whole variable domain GAGVSQSPSNKVTEKGKDVELRCDPISGHTALYWYRQSLGQGLEFLIYFQGNSAPDKSGLPSDRFSAERTGGSVSTLTIQRTQQEDSAVYLCASSLGLGGASHTDTQYFGPGTRLTVL.

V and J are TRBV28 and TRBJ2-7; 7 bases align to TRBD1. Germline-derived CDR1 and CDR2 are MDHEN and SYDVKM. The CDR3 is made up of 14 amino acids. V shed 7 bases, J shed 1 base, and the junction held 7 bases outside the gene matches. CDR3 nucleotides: TGTGCCAGCAACAGGGGAGCAGGGTCCTACGAGCAGTACTTC. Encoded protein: CASNRGAGSYEQYF.

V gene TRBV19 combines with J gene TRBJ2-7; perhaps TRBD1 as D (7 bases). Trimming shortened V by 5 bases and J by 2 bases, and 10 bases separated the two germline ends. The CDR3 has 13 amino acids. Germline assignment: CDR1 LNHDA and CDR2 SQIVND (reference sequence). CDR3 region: CASSAGQPYEQYF. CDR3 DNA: TGTGCCAGTAGTGCGGGACAGCCCTACGAGCAGTACTTC.

This chain's CDR3 is CASSESTGISGANVLTF. The CDR3 DNA reads TGTGCCAGCAGTGAATCTACAGGGATCTCTGGGGCCAACGTCCTGACTTTC. The V gene is TRBV6-4, the J gene TRBJ2-6; D is perhaps TRBD1 (6 bases). Trimming took off 3 bases at V and 0 bases at J, with 12 bases between the two ends. Germline CDR1 reads MRHNA; CDR2 reads SNTAGT. The CDR3 covers 17 residues.

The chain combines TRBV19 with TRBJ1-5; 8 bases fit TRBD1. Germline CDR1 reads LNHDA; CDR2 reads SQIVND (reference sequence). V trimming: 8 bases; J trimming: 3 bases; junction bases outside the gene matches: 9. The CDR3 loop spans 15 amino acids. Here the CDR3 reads CASSSDRDYNQPQHF. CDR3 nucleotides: TGTGCCAGTTCCTCGGACAGGGATTACAATCAGCCCCAGCATTTT.

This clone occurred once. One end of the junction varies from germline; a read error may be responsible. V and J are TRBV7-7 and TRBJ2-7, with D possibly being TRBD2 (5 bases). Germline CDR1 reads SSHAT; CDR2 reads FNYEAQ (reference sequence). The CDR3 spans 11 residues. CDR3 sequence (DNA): TGTGCTAGCAGCTCCCGGGGCGAGCAGTACTTC. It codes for CASSSRGEQYF.

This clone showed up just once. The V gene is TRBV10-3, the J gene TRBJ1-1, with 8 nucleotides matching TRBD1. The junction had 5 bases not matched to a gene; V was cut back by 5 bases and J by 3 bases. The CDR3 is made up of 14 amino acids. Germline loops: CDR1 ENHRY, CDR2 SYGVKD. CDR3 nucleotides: TGTGCCATCAGTTCGACAGGGGTCTACACTGAAGCTTTCTTT. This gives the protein CAISSTGVYTEAFF.

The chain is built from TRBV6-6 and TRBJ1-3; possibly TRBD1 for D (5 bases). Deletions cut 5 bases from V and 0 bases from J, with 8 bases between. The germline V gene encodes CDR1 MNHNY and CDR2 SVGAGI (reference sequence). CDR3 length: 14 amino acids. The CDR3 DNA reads TGTGCCAGCAGTGATCAGGGCTCTGGAAACACCATATATTTT. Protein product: CASSDQGSGNTIYF.

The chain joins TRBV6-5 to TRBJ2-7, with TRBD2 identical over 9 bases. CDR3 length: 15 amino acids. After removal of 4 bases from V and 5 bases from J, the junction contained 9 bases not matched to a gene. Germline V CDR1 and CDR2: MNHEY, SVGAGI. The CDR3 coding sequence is TGTGCCAGCAGTTCCTTCGGCGGGAGGGCCGACGAGCAGTACTTC. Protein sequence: CASSSFGGRADEQYF.

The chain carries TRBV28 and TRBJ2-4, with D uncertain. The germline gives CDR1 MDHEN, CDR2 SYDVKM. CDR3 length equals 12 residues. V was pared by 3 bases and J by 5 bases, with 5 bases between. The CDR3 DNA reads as TGTGCCAGCAGTTTTTCCGAAAACATTCAGTACTTC. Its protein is CASSFSENIQYF.

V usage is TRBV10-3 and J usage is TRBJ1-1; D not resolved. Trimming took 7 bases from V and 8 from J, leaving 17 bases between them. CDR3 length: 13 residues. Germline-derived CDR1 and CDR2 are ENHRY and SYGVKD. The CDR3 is CAITPYAAGEAFF. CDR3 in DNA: TGTGCCATCACGCCGTACGCGGCGGGGGAAGCTTTCTTT.

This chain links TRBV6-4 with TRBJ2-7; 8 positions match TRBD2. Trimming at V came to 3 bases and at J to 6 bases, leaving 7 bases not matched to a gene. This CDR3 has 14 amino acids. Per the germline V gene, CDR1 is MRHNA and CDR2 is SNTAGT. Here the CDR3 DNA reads TGTGCCAGCAGTGATCAGCGGGAGATTGCCGAGCAGTACTTC. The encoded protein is CASSDQREIAEQYF.

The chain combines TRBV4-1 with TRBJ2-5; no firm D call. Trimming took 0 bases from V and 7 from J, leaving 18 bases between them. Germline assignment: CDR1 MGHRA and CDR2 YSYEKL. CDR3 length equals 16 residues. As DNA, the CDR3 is TGCGCCAGCAGCCAAGATTTCCTTGCTGGCCGCACGACCCAGTACTTC. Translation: CASSQDFLAGRTTQYF.

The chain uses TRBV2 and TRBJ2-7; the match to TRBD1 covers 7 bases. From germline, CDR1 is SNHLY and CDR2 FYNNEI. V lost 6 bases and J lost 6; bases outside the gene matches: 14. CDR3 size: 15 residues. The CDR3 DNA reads TGTGCCAGCAGCGACAGGGAAGATCGGTTTGGCGAGCAGTACTTC. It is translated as CASSDREDRFGEQYF.

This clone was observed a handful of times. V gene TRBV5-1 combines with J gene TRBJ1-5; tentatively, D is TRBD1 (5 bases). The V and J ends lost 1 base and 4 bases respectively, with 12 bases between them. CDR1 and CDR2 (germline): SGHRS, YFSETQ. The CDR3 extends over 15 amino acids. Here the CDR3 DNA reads TGCGCCAGCAGCTTGAGTGGGGAGGGGAATCAGCCCCAGCATTTT. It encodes CASSLSGEGNQPQHF.

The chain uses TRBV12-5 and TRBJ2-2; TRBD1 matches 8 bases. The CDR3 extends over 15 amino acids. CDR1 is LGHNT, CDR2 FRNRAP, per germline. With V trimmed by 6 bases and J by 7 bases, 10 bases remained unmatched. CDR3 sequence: CASGPGQGGFGELFF. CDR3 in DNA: TGTGCTAGTGGGCCCGGACAGGGAGGATTCGGGGAGCTGTTTTTT.

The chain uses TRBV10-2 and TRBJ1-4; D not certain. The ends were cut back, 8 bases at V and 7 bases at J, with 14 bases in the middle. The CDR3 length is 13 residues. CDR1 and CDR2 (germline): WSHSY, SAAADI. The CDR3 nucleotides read TGCGCCAGCGGCGGGGAGTGGGGTGAAAAACTGTTTTTT. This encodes CASGGEWGEKLFF.

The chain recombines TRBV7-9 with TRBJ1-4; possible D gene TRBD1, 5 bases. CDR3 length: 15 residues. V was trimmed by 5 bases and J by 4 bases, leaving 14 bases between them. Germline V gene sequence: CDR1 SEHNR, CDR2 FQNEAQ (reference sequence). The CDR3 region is CASSRLGGFNEKLFF. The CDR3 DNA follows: TGTGCCAGCAGCCGCTTGGGGGGTTTTAATGAAAAACTGTTTTTT.

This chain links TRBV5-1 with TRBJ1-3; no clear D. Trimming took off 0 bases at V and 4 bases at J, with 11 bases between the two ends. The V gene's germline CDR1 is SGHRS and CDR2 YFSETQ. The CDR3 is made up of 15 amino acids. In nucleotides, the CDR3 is TGCGCCAGCAGCTTGGGTCAGCCGGGAGGAAACACCATATATTTT. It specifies CASSLGQPGGNTIYF. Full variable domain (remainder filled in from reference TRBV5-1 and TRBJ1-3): KAGVTQTPRYLIKTRGQQVTLSCSPISGHRSVSWYQQTPGQGLQFLFEYFSETQRNKGNFPGRFSGRQFSNSRSEMNVSTLELGDSALYLCASSLGQPGGNTIYFGEGSWLTVV.

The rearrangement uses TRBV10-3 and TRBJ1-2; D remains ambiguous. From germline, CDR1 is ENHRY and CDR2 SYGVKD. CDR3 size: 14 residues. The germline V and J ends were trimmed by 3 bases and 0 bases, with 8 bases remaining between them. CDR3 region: CAISDLSANYGYTF. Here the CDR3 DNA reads TGTGCCATCAGTGACTTATCGGCTAACTATGGCTACACCTTC.

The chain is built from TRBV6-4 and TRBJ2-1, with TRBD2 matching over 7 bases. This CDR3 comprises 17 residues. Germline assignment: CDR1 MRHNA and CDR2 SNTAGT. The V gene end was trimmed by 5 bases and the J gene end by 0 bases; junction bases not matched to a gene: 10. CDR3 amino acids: CASSRLADSFSYNEQFF. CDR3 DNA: TGTGCCAGCAGTAGGCTAGCGGACTCCTTCTCCTACAATGAGCAGTTCTTC.